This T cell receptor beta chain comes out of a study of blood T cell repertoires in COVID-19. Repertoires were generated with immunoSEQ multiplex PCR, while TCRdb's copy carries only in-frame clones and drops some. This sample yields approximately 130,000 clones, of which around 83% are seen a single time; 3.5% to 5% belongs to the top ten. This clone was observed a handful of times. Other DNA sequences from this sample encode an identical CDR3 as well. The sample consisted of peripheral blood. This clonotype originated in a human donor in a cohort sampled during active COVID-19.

The CDR3 DNA sequence: TGTGCCAGCTCACCATCGGGGGACCAGCCCCAGCATTTT. Translation: CASSPSGDQPQHF. The chain employs TRBV18 and TRBJ1-5; possible D gene TRBD1, 5 bases. The CDR3 is made up of 13 amino acids. V was cut by 2 bases and J by 7 bases, with 9 bases left in between. Germline V gives CDR1 KGHSH, CDR2 LQKENI.